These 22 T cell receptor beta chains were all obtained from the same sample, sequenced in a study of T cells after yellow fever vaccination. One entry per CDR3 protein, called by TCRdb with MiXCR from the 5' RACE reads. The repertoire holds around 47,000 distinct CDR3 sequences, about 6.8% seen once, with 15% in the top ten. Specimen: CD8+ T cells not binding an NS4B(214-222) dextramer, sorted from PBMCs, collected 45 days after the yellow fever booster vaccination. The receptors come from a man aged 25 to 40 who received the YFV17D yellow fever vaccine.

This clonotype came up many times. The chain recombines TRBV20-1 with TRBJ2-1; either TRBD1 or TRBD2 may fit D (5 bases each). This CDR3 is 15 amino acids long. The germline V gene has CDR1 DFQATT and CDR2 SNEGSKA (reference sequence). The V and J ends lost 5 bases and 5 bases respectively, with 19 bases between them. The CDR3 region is CSAFQGSRDNNEQFF. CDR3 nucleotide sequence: TGCAGTGCTTTTCAGGGTAGCCGGGATAACAATGAGCAGTTCTTC.

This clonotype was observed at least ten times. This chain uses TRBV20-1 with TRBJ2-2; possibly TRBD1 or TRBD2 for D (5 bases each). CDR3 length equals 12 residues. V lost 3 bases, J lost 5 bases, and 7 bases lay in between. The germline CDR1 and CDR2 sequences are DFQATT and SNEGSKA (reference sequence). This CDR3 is CSASGTTGELFF. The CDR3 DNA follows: TGCAGTGCTAGCGGGACGACCGGGGAGCTGTTTTTT.

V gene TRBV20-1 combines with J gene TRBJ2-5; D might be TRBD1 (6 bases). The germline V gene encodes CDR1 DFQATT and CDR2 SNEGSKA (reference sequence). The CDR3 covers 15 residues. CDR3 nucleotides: TGCAGCCCACCGGGACACCGAGTCTTCCAAGAGACCCAGTACTTC. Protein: CSPPGHRVFQETQYF.

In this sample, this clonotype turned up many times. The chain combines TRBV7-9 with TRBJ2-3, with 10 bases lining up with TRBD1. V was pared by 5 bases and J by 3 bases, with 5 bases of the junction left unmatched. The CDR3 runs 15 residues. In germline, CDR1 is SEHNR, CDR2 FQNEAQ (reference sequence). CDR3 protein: CASSLGTGDTDTQYF. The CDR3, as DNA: TGTGCCAGCAGCCTCGGGACAGGGGATACAGATACGCAGTATTTT.

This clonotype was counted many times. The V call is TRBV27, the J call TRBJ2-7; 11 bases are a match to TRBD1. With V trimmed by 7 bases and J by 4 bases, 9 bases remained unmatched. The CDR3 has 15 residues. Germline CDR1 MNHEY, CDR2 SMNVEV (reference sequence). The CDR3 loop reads CASTFLGTGGYEQYF. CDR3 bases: TGTGCCAGCACCTTCCTAGGGACAGGGGGATACGAGCAGTACTTC.

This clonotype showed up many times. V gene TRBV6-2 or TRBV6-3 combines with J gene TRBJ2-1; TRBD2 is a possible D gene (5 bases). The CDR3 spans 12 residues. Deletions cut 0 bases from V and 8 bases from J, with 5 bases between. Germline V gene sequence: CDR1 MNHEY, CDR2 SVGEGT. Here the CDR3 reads CASSYSRDEQFF. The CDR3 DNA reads TGTGCCAGCAGTTACTCGAGGGATGAGCAGTTCTTC.

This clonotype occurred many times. CDR3 DNA sequence: TGTGCCAGCAGCAGACAGGGTAGTGAGCAGTTCTTC. It encodes CASSRQGSEQFF. The genes are TRBV7-9 and TRBJ2-1; 7 positions match TRBD1. The CDR3 consists of 12 residues. V lost 5 bases, J lost 9 bases, and 4 bases stayed unmatched. Germline values: CDR1 SEHNR, CDR2 FQNEAQ (reference sequence).

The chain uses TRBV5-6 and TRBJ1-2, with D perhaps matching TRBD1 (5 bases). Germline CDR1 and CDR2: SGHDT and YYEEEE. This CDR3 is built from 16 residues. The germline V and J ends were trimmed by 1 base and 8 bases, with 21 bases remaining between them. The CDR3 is CASSLRRRGPMEGYTF. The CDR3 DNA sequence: TGTGCCAGCAGCTTGCGGAGGAGGGGACCTATGGAGGGCTACACCTTC.

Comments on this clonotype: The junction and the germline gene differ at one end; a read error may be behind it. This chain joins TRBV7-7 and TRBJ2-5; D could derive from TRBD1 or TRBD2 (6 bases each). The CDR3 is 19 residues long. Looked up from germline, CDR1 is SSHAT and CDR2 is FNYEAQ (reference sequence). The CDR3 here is CASSFRSAGGHHRKKTQYF. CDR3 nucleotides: TGTGCTAGCAGCTTCCGATCCGCCGGGGGACACCATCGAAAAAAGACCCAGTACTTC.

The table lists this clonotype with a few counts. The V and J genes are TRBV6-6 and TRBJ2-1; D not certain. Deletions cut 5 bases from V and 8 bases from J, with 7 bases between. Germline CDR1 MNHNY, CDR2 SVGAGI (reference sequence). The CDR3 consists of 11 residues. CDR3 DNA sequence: TGTGCCAGCAGTCCATCGTATGAGCAGTTCTTC. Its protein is CASSPSYEQFF.

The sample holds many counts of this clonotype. DNA of the CDR3: TGTGCCAGCAGCCCTACAGGGCGGACTGAAGCTTTCTTT. Translation: CASSPTGRTEAFF. The chain combines TRBV11-2 with TRBJ1-1, with D tentatively TRBD1 (6 bases). Germline lookup yields CDR1 SGHAT and CDR2 FQNNGV. V was pared by 5 bases and J by 5 bases, with 12 bases between. The CDR3 contains 13 residues.

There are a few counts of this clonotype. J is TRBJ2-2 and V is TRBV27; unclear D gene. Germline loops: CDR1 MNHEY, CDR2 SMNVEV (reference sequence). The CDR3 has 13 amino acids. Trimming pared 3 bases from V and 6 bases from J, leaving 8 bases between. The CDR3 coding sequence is TGTGCCAGCAGTTTCTCCATTTCCGGGGAGCTGTTTTTT. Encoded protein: CASSFSISGELFF.

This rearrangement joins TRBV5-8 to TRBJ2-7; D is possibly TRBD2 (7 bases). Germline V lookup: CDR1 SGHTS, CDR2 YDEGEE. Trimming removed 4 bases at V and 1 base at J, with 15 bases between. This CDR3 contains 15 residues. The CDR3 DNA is TGTGCCAGCAGCCAAACGGGGGGCACGTCCTACGAGCAGTACTTC. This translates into CASSQTGGTSYEQYF.

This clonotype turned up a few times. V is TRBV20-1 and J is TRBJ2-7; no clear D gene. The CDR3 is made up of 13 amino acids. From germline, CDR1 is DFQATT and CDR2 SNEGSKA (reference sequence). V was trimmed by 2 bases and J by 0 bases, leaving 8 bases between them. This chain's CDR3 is CSARRPNSYEQYF. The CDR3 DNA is TGCAGTGCTAGAAGGCCGAACTCCTACGAGCAGTACTTC.

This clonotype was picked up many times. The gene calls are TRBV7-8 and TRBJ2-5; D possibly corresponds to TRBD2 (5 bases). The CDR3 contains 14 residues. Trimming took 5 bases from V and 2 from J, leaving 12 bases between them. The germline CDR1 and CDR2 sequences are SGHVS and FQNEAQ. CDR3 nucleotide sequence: TGTGCCAGCAGCCCAGACTACCGACAAGAGACCCAGTACTTC. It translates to CASSPDYRQETQYF.

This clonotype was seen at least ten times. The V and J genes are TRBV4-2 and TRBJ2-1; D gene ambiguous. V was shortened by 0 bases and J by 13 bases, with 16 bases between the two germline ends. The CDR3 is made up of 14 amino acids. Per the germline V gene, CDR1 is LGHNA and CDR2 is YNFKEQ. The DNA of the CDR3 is TGTGCCAGCAGCCAAGAGACGGCGGCTCCCCCTCAGTTCTTC. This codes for CASSQETAAPPQFF.

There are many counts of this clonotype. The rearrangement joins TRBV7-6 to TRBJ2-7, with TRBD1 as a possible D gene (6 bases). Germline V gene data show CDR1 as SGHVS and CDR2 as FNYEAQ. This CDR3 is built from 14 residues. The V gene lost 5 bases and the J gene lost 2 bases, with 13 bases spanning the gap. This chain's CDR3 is CASSLRTATYEQYF. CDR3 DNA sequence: TGTGCCAGCAGCCTAAGGACAGCAACCTACGAGCAGTACTTC.

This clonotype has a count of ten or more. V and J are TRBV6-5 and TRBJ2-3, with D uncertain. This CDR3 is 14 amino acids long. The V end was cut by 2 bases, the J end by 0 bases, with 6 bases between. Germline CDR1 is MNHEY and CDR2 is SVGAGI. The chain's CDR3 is CASSYGPSTDTQYF. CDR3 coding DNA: TGTGCCAGCAGTTACGGTCCGAGCACAGATACGCAGTATTTT.

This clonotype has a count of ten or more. CDR3 nucleotide sequence: TGTGCCAGCAGTTACGGGACAGGGGGCTTTGAGCAGTTCTTC. Protein product: CASSYGTGGFEQFF. The rearrangement uses TRBV6-5 and TRBJ2-1; TRBD1 agrees at 12 bases. CDR3 length: 14 amino acids. The germline V gene has CDR1 MNHEY and CDR2 SVGAGI. The ends lost 2 bases at V and 9 bases at J; junction bases unmatched: 2.

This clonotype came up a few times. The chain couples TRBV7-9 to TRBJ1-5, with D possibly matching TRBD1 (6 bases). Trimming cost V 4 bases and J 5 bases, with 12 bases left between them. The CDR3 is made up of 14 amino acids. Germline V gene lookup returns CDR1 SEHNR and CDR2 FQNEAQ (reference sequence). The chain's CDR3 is CASSSSGGDQPQHF. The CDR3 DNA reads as TGTGCCAGCAGCTCTTCCGGGGGCGATCAGCCCCAGCATTTT.

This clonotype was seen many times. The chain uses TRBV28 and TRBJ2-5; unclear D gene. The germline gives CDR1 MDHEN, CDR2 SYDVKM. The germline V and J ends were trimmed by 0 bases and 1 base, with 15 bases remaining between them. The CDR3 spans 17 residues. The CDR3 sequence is CASSLWAITLAQETQYF. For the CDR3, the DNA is TGTGCCAGCAGTTTATGGGCTATAACTTTAGCCCAAGAGACCCAGTACTTC.

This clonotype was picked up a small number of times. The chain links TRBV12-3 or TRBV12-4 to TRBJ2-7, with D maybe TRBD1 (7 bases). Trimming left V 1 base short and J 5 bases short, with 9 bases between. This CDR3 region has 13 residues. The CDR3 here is CASSLGRGDEQYF. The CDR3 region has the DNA TGTGCCAGCAGTTTAGGCAGGGGGGACGAGCAGTACTTC.